This T cell receptor (beta chain) was obtained from a study of technical replicates of blood from a few donors. Data came from immunoSEQ multiplex PCR; TCRdb stores just in-frame clones and leaves some out. Of over 60,000 clones in the sample, roughly 93% were seen once. Unmatched junction bases numbered 7, after V lost 0 bases and J lost 7 bases. Germline CDR1 reads SGHKS; CDR2 reads YYEKEE (reference sequence). The length of the CDR3 is 14 residues. The sample consisted of T cells isolated from PBMCs. The receptor's source is a human donor in good health. The J gene is TRBJ2-7, the V gene TRBV5-5; 7 nucleotides agree with TRBD2. The DNA for the CDR3 is TGTGCCAGCAGCTTGGCGGCATCAGCGGGAGAGCAGTACTTC. Amino acids: CASSLAASAGEQYF.